This T cell receptor (beta chain) originates from a study of blood T cell repertoires in COVID-19. In the study overall: Specimens from acute and convalescent COVID-19 originated in the United States, Italy and Spain. In each case, the material was cDNA or gDNA derived from T cells, B-cell-depleted T cells, or PBMCs.

Source study methods: Reference gene primer amplification gave nucleated cell count estimates. Clones were read by immunoSEQ multiplex PCR, and TCRdb kept only the in-frame ones, dropping some. V and J calls and clone size follow that table, whereas D and trimming were derived from the DNA. The table shows 80,000 to 100,000 clones, with 82% occurring only once. V dropped 4 bases and J dropped 0; count of bases not matched to a gene: 3. In germline, CDR1 is KGHSH, CDR2 LQKENI. This CDR3 is built from 15 residues. The sample consisted of peripheral blood. This TCR was sampled from a man in his sixties or seventies with active or convalescent COVID-19. The chain couples TRBV18 to TRBJ2-7, with 10 bases aligning to TRBD2. CDR3 bases: TGTGCCAGCTCACTTAGCGGGGGGACCTCCTACGAGCAGTACTTC. Translation: CASSLSGGTSYEQYF.